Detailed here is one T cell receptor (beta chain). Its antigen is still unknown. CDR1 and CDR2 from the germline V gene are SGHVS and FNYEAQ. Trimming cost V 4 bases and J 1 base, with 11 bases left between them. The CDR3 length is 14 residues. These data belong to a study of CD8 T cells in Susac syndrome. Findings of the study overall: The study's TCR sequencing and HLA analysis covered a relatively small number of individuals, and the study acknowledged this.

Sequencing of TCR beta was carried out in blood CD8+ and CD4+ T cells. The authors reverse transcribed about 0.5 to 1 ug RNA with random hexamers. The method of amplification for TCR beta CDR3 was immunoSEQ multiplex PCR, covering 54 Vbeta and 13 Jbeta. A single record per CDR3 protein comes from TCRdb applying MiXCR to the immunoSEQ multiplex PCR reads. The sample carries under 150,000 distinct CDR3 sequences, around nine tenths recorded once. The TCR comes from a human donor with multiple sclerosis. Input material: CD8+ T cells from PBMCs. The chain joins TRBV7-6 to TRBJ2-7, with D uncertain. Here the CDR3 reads CASSSMEMSYEQYF. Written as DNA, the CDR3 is TGTGCCAGCAGCTCCATGGAGATGTCCTACGAGCAGTACTTC.